This T cell receptor beta chain was sequenced in a study of T-cell reconstitution after alpha-beta-depleted transplantation in children. Trimming took 4 bases from V and 0 from J, leaving 6 bases between them. Germline V lookup: CDR1 ENHRY, CDR2 SYGVKD. The CDR3 has 13 amino acids. TCRbeta library construction was performed incorporating unique molecular identifiers. TCRdb recomputed calls from the PCR reads with MiXCR, one row per CDR3 protein. This sample has 120,000 or so distinct CDR3 sequences, with about a tenth found just once. This clonotype came up many times. The gene calls are TRBV10-3 and TRBJ1-1; perhaps TRBD1 as D (5 bases). The receptor comes from a human donor who donated a stem cell graft to a child with acute lymphoblastic leukemia. The sample in question was PBMCs from the stem cell graft donor, obtained from the stem cell graft. CDR3 nucleotides: TGTGCCATCAGTGGGGGGATGAACACTGAAGCTTTCTTT. Protein sequence: CAISGGMNTEAFF.